Below are 29 T cell receptor beta chains sequenced from a single sample in a study of blood T cell repertoires in COVID-19 (dated by TCRdb to the early 2020s). Library creation used the immunoSEQ multiplex PCR assay. TCRdb holds this immuneACCESS table with in-frame rearrangements only. Some clones are missing; in checked studies, unresolved V genes explain under half, and the rest has no known cause. In this sample the table shows fewer than 75,000 clones, 80% to 90% of which occur a single time. The leading ten clones occupy approximately 4.7% of the sample. Sequencing input: peripheral blood. The receptors stem from a man aged 45-65 years with active COVID-19.

Only a few counts were recorded for this clone. The V call is TRBV19, the J call TRBJ2-3; maybe TRBD2 (5 bases). The ends were cut back, 7 bases at V and 3 bases at J, with 14 bases in the middle. The CDR3 has 14 residues. The germline gives CDR1 LNHDA, CDR2 SQIVND (reference sequence). The CDR3 here is CASTGSRGTDTQYF. The CDR3 DNA sequence: TGTGCCAGTACGGGCTCCCGAGGGACAGATACGCAGTATTTT.

The chain uses TRBV5-6 and TRBJ2-2; D not certain. The V and J ends lost 1 base and 0 bases respectively, with 7 bases between them. Per germline, CDR1 SGHDT and CDR2 YYEEEE. The CDR3 runs 15 residues. DNA for the CDR3: TGTGCCAGCAGCTTGTGGCTTCCGAACACCGGGGAGCTGTTTTTT. Its translation: CASSLWLPNTGELFF. Drawing the rest from reference TRBV5-6 and TRBJ2-2, the complete variable domain is DAGVTQSPTHLIKTRGQQVTLRCSPKSGHDTVSWYQQALGQGPQFIFQYYEEEERQRGNFPDRFSGHQFPNYSSELNVNALLLGDSALYLCASSLWLPNTGELFFGEGSRLTVL.

The rearrangement joins TRBV5-1 to TRBJ1-6; 7 nucleotides agree with TRBD1. This CDR3 region has 15 residues. Per germline, CDR1 SGHRS and CDR2 YFSETQ. With V trimmed by 4 bases and J by 9 bases, 10 bases remained unmatched. The CDR3 DNA reads as TGCGCCAGCAGCCCCGGACAGGCGAAATCTTCACCCCTCCACTTT. Residues: CASSPGQAKSSPLHF.

The CDR3 protein is CATSVEAGGTDTQYF. The CDR3 bases are TGTGCCACCAGTGTAGAAGCGGGGGGCACAGATACGCAGTATTTT. V and J are TRBV24-1 and TRBJ2-3; 8 positions match TRBD2. Germline V gene lookup returns CDR1 KGHDR and CDR2 SFDVKD. The CDR3 has 15 residues. V gave up 5 bases and J gave up 1 base; unmatched junction bases: 4.

V is TRBV11-2 and J is TRBJ2-1; 12 positions match TRBD2. Germline V gives CDR1 SGHAT, CDR2 FQNNGV. With 6 bases clipped from V and 2 bases from J, the junction kept 8 bases outside the gene matches. This CDR3 contains 17 residues. The CDR3 bases are TGTGCCAGCAGTCGGACTAGCGGGGCAGGGCCCTACAATGAGCAGTTCTTC. Translation gives CASSRTSGAGPYNEQFF.

The J gene is TRBJ1-4, the V gene TRBV3-1 (or the pseudogene TRBV3-2); 7 bases agree with TRBD1. Germline trimming cut 1 base from V and 4 bases from J; bases unmatched to any gene: 6. The CDR3 loop spans 16 amino acids. Looked up from germline, CDR1 is LGHDT and CDR2 is YNNKEL (reference sequence). Here the CDR3 DNA reads TGTGCCAGCAGCCAAGGTCGTAACAGGGGTAATGAAAAACTGTTTTTT. Its protein product is CASSQGRNRGNEKLFF.

This clone has just one count. This chain joins TRBV7-9 and TRBJ2-7; 15 bases align to TRBD2. This CDR3 has 16 residues. The J segment lost 4 bases and the V segment lost 5 bases, leaving 6 bases of the junction unmatched. Germline CDR1 SEHNR, CDR2 FQNEAQ (reference sequence). Written as DNA, the CDR3 is TGTGCCAGCAGCCAAGGACTAGCGGGGGGGAAATACGAGCAGTACTTC. Residues: CASSQGLAGGKYEQYF.

The J gene is TRBJ1-4, the V gene TRBV6-6; D is possibly TRBD1 (6 bases). Between the trimmed V and J ends, which lost 6 bases and 6 bases, there was a span of 17 bases. The CDR3 has 15 residues. The V gene's germline CDR1 is MNHNY and CDR2 SVGAGI (reference sequence). CDR3 sequence: CASRYPGEGYEKLFF. The CDR3 region has the DNA TGTGCCAGCAGATATCCAGGGGAGGGGTATGAAAAACTGTTTTTT.

The chain carries TRBV9 and TRBJ2-2, with unresolved D. Germline CDR1 SGDLS, CDR2 YYNGEE. The CDR3 loop spans 15 amino acids. Trimming pared 4 bases from V and 6 bases from J, leaving 16 bases between. The CDR3, as DNA: TGTGCCAGCAGCCAGGTCCCCTCCTACCCCGGGGAGCTGTTTTTT. Its protein is CASSQVPSYPGELFF.

V is TRBV7-9 and J is TRBJ2-5, with D possibly being TRBD1 (6 bases). The germline V and J ends were trimmed by 5 bases and 5 bases, with 12 bases remaining between them. There are 13 residues in the CDR3. CDR1 and CDR2 from the germline V gene are SEHNR and FQNEAQ (reference sequence). The CDR3 spells CASSQQGPETQYF. The DNA for the CDR3 is TGTGCCAGCAGCCAACAGGGTCCCGAGACCCAGTACTTC.

Only a few counts were recorded for this clone. The rearrangement links TRBV27 to TRBJ1-6; D unresolved. V gave up 0 bases and J gave up 9 bases, with 18 bases separating them. CDR3 length equals 17 residues. Germline CDR1 is MNHEY and CDR2 is SMNVEV (reference sequence). In DNA form, the CDR3 reads TGTGCCAGCAGTTTATCGCTTTACGACACCTTTATTTCACCCCTCCACTTT. This translates into CASSLSLYDTFISPLHF.

V is TRBV5-1 and J is TRBJ1-5; D may be TRBD1 (5 bases). CDR1 is SGHRS, CDR2 YFSETQ, per germline. The CDR3 is 15 residues long. Trimming stripped 4 bases from V and 2 bases from J, with 13 bases between. CDR3 protein: CASSLGLEGNQPQHF. CDR3 bases: TGCGCCAGCAGCCTGGGGCTGGAGGGCAATCAGCCCCAGCATTTT.

This clone was recorded many times. The chain employs TRBV9 and TRBJ1-2; no clear D gene. CDR1 and CDR2 from the germline V gene are SGDLS and YYNGEE. The CDR3 covers 14 residues. Trimming stripped 0 bases from V and 2 bases from J, with 8 bases between. CDR3 nucleotides: TGTGCCAGCAGCGTAGTAGGAGGGAACTATGGCTACACCTTC. It encodes CASSVVGGNYGYTF.

A few counts support this clone. V usage is TRBV28 and J usage is TRBJ1-1; D remains ambiguous. The V gene's germline CDR1 is MDHEN and CDR2 SYDVKM. Trimming removed 10 bases at V and 5 bases at J, with 17 bases between. The CDR3 is 13 amino acids. Here the CDR3 DNA reads TGTGCCACCAACGGCGCGGGTGGGACTGAAGCTTTCTTT. Its protein product is CATNGAGGTEAFF.

The chain employs TRBV6-5 and TRBJ2-3, with D perhaps TRBD2 (6 bases). The CDR3 length is 15 residues. V was pared by 6 bases and J by 5 bases, with 18 bases between. CDR1 is MNHEY and CDR2 is SVGAGI in the germline V gene. The CDR3 region is CASRITPGREDTQYF. CDR3 DNA sequence: TGTGCCAGCAGGATAACGCCAGGGCGGGAAGATACGCAGTATTTT.

This clone has just one count. The gene calls are TRBV29-1 and TRBJ2-7; 10 bases are shared with TRBD1. Germline-derived CDR1 and CDR2 are SQVTM and ANQGSEA. The CDR3 has 14 residues. V dropped 4 bases and J dropped 7; count of bases not matched to a gene: 10. In DNA form, the CDR3 reads TGCAGCGTTGCTCGGACAGGGGGGGTTTCGGAGCAGTACTTC. It codes for CSVARTGGVSEQYF.

This sequence joins TRBV28 and TRBJ1-5; 8 bases are shared with TRBD1. Germline V lookup: CDR1 MDHEN, CDR2 SYDVKM. The V segment lost 6 bases and the J segment 0 bases; nucleotides outside the gene matches: 7. This CDR3 is built from 16 residues. Written as DNA, the CDR3 is TGTGCCAGCAGATCCCAGACAGGGGTTAGCAATCAGCCCCAGCATTTT. Encoded protein: CASRSQTGVSNQPQHF.

This clone has more than one count but fewer than ten. This CDR3 is CASSQEDRGRATFQETQYF. DNA of the CDR3: TGTGCCAGCAGCCAGGAGGACAGGGGGCGTGCGACGTTCCAAGAGACCCAGTACTTC. The chain uses TRBV3-1 (or the pseudogene TRBV3-2) and TRBJ2-5; 11 bases map to TRBD1. The germline V gene encodes CDR1 LGHDT and CDR2 YNNKEL (reference sequence). With V trimmed by 3 bases and J by 1 base, 13 bases remained unmatched. This CDR3 is built from 19 residues.

CDR3 protein: CASSEPGLVYEQYF. CDR3 sequence (DNA): TGTGCCAGCAGTGAACCGGGACTAGTCTACGAGCAGTACTTC. The V call is TRBV28, the J call TRBJ2-7, with 8 bases identical to TRBD2. V gave up 5 bases and J gave up 3 bases; unmatched junction bases: 6. In germline, CDR1 is MDHEN, CDR2 SYDVKM. This CDR3 is 14 amino acids long.

J is TRBJ2-7 and V is TRBV28; D is unresolved. Germline CDR1 reads MDHEN; CDR2 reads SYDVKM. V lost 3 bases, J lost 1 base, and 10 bases lay in between. The CDR3 spans 14 residues. CDR3 in amino acids: CASSFPGLSYEQYF. The CDR3 region has the DNA TGTGCCAGCAGTTTCCCAGGCTTGTCCTACGAGCAGTACTTC.

The chain uses TRBV28 and TRBJ1-6; D perhaps matches TRBD1 (6 bases). The CDR3 is made up of 17 amino acids. Germline CDR1 is MDHEN and CDR2 is SYDVKM. The ends were cut back, 4 bases at V and 9 bases at J, with 22 bases in the middle. The CDR3 is CASSSPGHSGRSSPLHF. The CDR3 region has the DNA TGTGCCAGCAGTTCCCCGGGACACTCTGGACGTAGTTCACCCCTCCACTTT.

Turning to this clone: Other DNA sequences in this sample translate to the same CDR3. The gene calls are TRBV5-1 and TRBJ1-4; TRBD1 aligns across 10 bases. Unmatched junction bases numbered 3, after V lost 4 bases and J lost 3 bases. Germline values: CDR1 SGHRS, CDR2 YFSETQ. The CDR3 runs to 15 residues. For the CDR3, the DNA is TGCGCCAGCAGCCCCGGACAGGGGGCTAATGAAAAACTGTTTTTT. Protein sequence: CASSPGQGANEKLFF.

The CDR3 protein is CASMSSGGLEQFF. In DNA form, the CDR3 reads TGCGCCAGCATGAGCAGCGGGGGGTTAGAGCAGTTCTTC. The chain recombines TRBV10-2 with TRBJ2-1; 9 nucleotides match TRBD2. The CDR3 runs to 13 residues. J was trimmed by 10 bases and V by 7 bases; bases with no gene match: 8. Germline V gene sequence: CDR1 WSHSY, CDR2 SAAADI.

The rearrangement joins TRBV29-1 to TRBJ1-1; the match to TRBD1 covers 7 bases. CDR1 is SQVTM and CDR2 is ANQGSEA in the germline V gene. The V and J ends lost 4 bases and 1 base, in that order; junction bases with no gene match: 9. This CDR3 spans 15 amino acids. The CDR3 nucleotides are TGCAGCGTTGCCCCCCAGGGGGGTACGAACACTGAAGCTTTCTTT. The encoded protein is CSVAPQGGTNTEAFF.

The chain uses TRBV5-4 and TRBJ2-1; TRBD1 matches 7 bases. In germline, CDR1 is SGHNT, CDR2 YYREEE (reference sequence). With 7 bases clipped from V and 6 bases from J, the junction kept 4 bases outside the gene matches. There are 12 residues in the CDR3. The DNA of the CDR3 is TGTGCCAGCGGCCCAGGGGGCAATGAGCAGTTCTTC. This translates into CASGPGGNEQFF.

The chain joins TRBV7-3 to TRBJ2-3; 8 bases are a match to TRBD2. There are 19 residues in the CDR3. Germline V gene lookup returns CDR1 SGHTA and CDR2 FQGTGA. After removal of 5 bases from V and 2 bases from J, the junction contained 18 bases not matched to a gene. The CDR3, as DNA: TGTGCCAGCAGCCAAAGTGGTGGGCCGGGACTAGTGAACACAGATACGCAGTATTTT. Its protein is CASSQSGGPGLVNTDTQYF.

This clone has just one count. The genes are TRBV7-2 and TRBJ2-2, with TRBD2 matching over 8 bases. Germline CDR1 SGHTA, CDR2 FQGNSA. The CDR3 runs to 16 residues. V lost 5 bases and J lost 4; bases outside the gene matches: 9. In nucleotides, the CDR3 is TGTGCCAGCAGCGCCGACGGGGGGGCCGCCACCGGGGAGCTGTTTTTT. Protein product: CASSADGGAATGELFF.

This chain links TRBV5-4 with TRBJ1-1; 11 bases agree with TRBD1. The germline V gene has CDR1 SGHNT and CDR2 YYREEE (reference sequence). This CDR3 contains 14 residues. With 3 bases clipped from V and 6 bases from J, the junction kept 4 bases outside the gene matches. The CDR3 is CASSWDRGVPEAFF. For the CDR3, the DNA is TGTGCCAGCAGCTGGGACAGGGGGGTCCCTGAAGCTTTCTTT.

The V gene is TRBV5-6, the J gene TRBJ2-5, with TRBD2 matching 11 bases. The CDR3 spans 14 residues. Germline V CDR1 and CDR2: SGHDT, YYEEEE. The J segment lost 4 bases and the V segment lost 2 bases, leaving 1 base of the junction unmatched. The CDR3 bases are TGTGCCAGCAGCTTCACTAGCGGGGGAGAGACCCAGTACTTC. It yields the protein CASSFTSGGETQYF.